These 10 T cell receptor beta chains share one sample of origin, sequenced in a study of control samples from healthy donors and cancer patients. Repertoires were generated with immunoSEQ multiplex PCR, while TCRdb's copy carries only in-frame clones and drops some. Of about 110,000 clones listed, just under 85% were seen once; the top ten hold 6% to 8%. The sample comprised blood. The receptors here all came from a man aged 18-30 years in good health.

The V and J genes are TRBV18 and TRBJ1-2; D is ambiguous. The CDR3 spans 16 residues. Germline lookup yields CDR1 KGHSH and CDR2 LQKENI. V was shortened by 3 bases and J by 0 bases, with 14 bases between the two germline ends. The CDR3 DNA follows: TGTGCCAGCTCACCGGGCCTGGAATACTCTAACTATGGCTACACCTTC. This translates into CASSPGLEYSNYGYTF.

The chain recombines TRBV24-1 with TRBJ2-1; D is tentatively TRBD1 or TRBD2 (6 bases each). Germline V lookup: CDR1 KGHDR, CDR2 SFDVKD. Between the trimmed V and J ends, which lost 3 bases and 5 bases, there was a span of 16 bases. The CDR3 length is 16 residues. The CDR3 protein is CATSDRGGRTNNEQFF. For the CDR3, the DNA is TGTGCCACCAGTGATCGAGGGGGGCGTACGAACAATGAGCAGTTCTTC.

This clone was seen a handful of times. This chain connects TRBV4-1 to TRBJ1-2; D remains ambiguous. V lost 1 base, J lost 4 bases, and 7 bases lay in between. Germline V gene lookup returns CDR1 MGHRA and CDR2 YSYEKL. The CDR3 runs to 13 residues. CDR3 DNA sequence: TGCGCCAGCAGCCAAGCACCAGGCTATGGCTACACCTTC. Its translation is CASSQAPGYGYTF.

The chain has TRBV6-2 or TRBV6-3 and TRBJ1-1; no firm D call. The germline CDR1 and CDR2 sequences are MNHEY and SVGEGT. The CDR3 has 12 residues. Trimming took off 3 bases at V and 3 bases at J, with 5 bases between the two ends. CDR3: CASSYFDTEAFF. The CDR3 bases are TGTGCCAGCAGTTATTTCGACACTGAAGCTTTCTTT.

V is TRBV10-3 and J is TRBJ2-3; 11 bases fit TRBD2. The J segment lost 1 base and the V segment lost 6 bases, leaving 9 bases of the junction unmatched. The length of the CDR3 is 17 residues. Per the germline V gene, CDR1 is ENHRY and CDR2 is SYGVKD. This CDR3 is CAISAPLAGGGTDTQYF. In nucleotides, the CDR3 is TGTGCCATCAGCGCCCCTCTAGCGGGGGGAGGCACAGATACGCAGTATTTT.

The chain couples TRBV6-5 to TRBJ1-2; a weak D match, TRBD1 (6 bases). V shed 0 bases and J shed 5 bases, with 13 bases lying between them. This CDR3 has 15 amino acids. The germline CDR1 and CDR2 sequences are MNHEY and SVGAGI. CDR3 region: CASSYSKGHPYGYTF. CDR3 bases: TGTGCCAGCAGTTACTCGAAGGGACATCCTTATGGCTACACCTTC.

The V and J genes are TRBV15 and TRBJ1-3; no clear D gene. V dropped 0 bases and J dropped 4 bases, with 4 bases sitting between them. This CDR3 is built from 13 residues. Germline CDR1 LNHNV, CDR2 YYDKDF (reference sequence). CDR3: CATSRDLGNTIYF. The CDR3 nucleotides read TGTGCCACCAGCAGAGATCTGGGAAACACCATATATTTT.

V is TRBV4-1 and J is TRBJ1-1, with D possibly TRBD1 on 5 matching bases. V was cut by 4 bases and J by 3 bases, with 15 bases left in between. The CDR3 spans 15 residues. Germline CDR1 and CDR2: MGHRA and YSYEKL. The CDR3 sequence: CASSPRRGGDTEAFF. In DNA form, the CDR3 reads TGCGCCAGCAGCCCGAGGAGGGGTGGGGACACTGAAGCTTTCTTT.

This rearrangement joins TRBV30 to TRBJ1-3; D gene ambiguous. The CDR3 consists of 15 residues. Germline CDR1 and CDR2: GTSNPN and SVGIG (reference sequence). V lost 4 bases to trimming and J lost 4 bases, with 17 bases between them. The CDR3 DNA reads TGTGCCTGGAACAATGAGGGTCTCAGAGGAAACACCATATATTTT. Translating it yields CAWNNEGLRGNTIYF.

This clone was observed once. V is TRBV1 and J is TRBJ1-2. TRBV1 is given as a pseudogene. The length of the CDR3 is 14 residues. CDR3 bases: TGCACCAGCAGCCTTCTGGACGGCGCTCGAGGCTACACCTTC. Protein sequence: CTSSLLDGARGYTF.